The 14 T cell receptor beta chains below all came from one sample that was sequenced in a study of early stage breast cancer tumors. TCRdb's copy holds only in-frame clones and misses some; the assay was immunoSEQ multiplex PCR. The sample includes over 7,000 clones, 77% of them seen just once. Sequenced sample: normal breast tissue next to the tumor. Source of these receptors: a person aged 55 to 69 with breast cancer.

The CDR3 coding sequence is TGTGCCAGCAGCTTGTGGGACGGACCGGGGACCCAGTACTTC. Its translation is CASSLWDGPGTQYF. V and J are TRBV5-4 and TRBJ2-5; possibly TRBD1 or TRBD2 for D (5 bases each). Germline V gene data show CDR1 as SGHNT and CDR2 as YYREEE (reference sequence). The CDR3 runs 14 residues. V dropped 1 base and J dropped 7 bases, with 14 bases sitting between them.

The rearrangement uses TRBV4-2 and TRBJ2-7; 8 nucleotides agree with TRBD2. Germline values: CDR1 LGHNA, CDR2 YNFKEQ. The CDR3 runs to 15 residues. The ends lost 3 bases at V and 4 bases at J; junction bases unmatched: 8. The CDR3 protein is CASSHLGTREYEQYF. CDR3 bases: TGTGCCAGCAGCCACCTCGGGACTAGGGAATACGAGCAGTACTTC.

This chain joins TRBV5-1 and TRBJ2-3, with D tentatively TRBD1 or TRBD2 (5 bases each). The CDR3 totals 15 residues. V lost 0 bases and J lost 1, with 9 bases in between. The V gene's germline CDR1 is SGHRS and CDR2 YFSETQ. The CDR3 bases are TGCGCCAGCAGCTTGGGGGACGGGGGCACAGATACGCAGTATTTT. Its translation is CASSLGDGGTDTQYF.

The rearrangement uses TRBV15 and TRBJ2-5; no clear D gene. The length of the CDR3 is 12 residues. Trimming took 4 bases from V and 4 from J, leaving 7 bases between them. The germline CDR1 and CDR2 sequences are LNHNV and YYDKDF (reference sequence). The chain's CDR3 is CATSTGRETQYF. The CDR3 DNA reads as TGTGCCACCAGCACTGGAAGAGAGACCCAGTACTTC. Combining the CDR3 with reference TRBV15 and TRBJ2-5 gives the whole variable domain DAMVIQNPRYQVTQFGKPVTLSCSQTLNHNVMYWYQQKSSQAPKLLFHYYDKDFNNEADTPDNFQSRRPNTSFCFLDIRSPGLGDTAMYLCATSTGRETQYFGPGTRLLVL.

This clone was observed a few times. The chain employs TRBV6-5 and TRBJ2-7; weak D call: TRBD2 (5 bases). Germline V CDR1 and CDR2: MNHEY, SVGAGI. The V end lost 2 bases, the J end lost 4 bases, and 12 bases lay between the germline ends. The CDR3 consists of 14 residues. The CDR3 is CASSYGGFGYEQYF. CDR3 coding DNA: TGTGCCAGCAGTTACGGCGGGTTCGGGTACGAGCAGTACTTC.

V is TRBV6-5 and J is TRBJ1-3; weak D call: TRBD1 (5 bases). The CDR3 has 15 amino acids. Trimming took 10 bases from V and 7 from J, leaving 23 bases between them. Germline assignment: CDR1 MNHEY and CDR2 SVGAGI. For the CDR3, the DNA is TGTGCCACAAAACAGGCCCAGGCGCGCTTGAACACCATATATTTT. Its translation: CATKQAQARLNTIYF.

This chain connects TRBV5-1 to TRBJ1-1; maybe TRBD1 (5 bases). The CDR3 runs to 14 residues. V lost 8 bases and J 4 bases, leaving 18 bases between the germline ends. CDR1 and CDR2 from the germline V gene are SGHRS and YFSETQ. The chain's CDR3 is CASHNGTWGTEAFF. CDR3 sequence (DNA): TGCGCCAGTCACAACGGGACCTGGGGCACTGAAGCTTTCTTT. Drawing the rest from reference TRBV5-1 and TRBJ1-1, the complete variable domain is KAGVTQTPRYLIKTRGQQVTLSCSPISGHRSVSWYQQTPGQGLQFLFEYFSETQRNKGNFPGRFSGRQFSNSRSEMNVSTLELGDSALYLCASHNGTWGTEAFFGQGTRLTVV.

The chain recombines TRBV6-5 with TRBJ2-1; 7 nucleotides line up with TRBD1. This CDR3 has 13 residues. Unmatched junction bases numbered 5, after V lost 5 bases and J lost 7 bases. Germline V gene data show CDR1 as MNHEY and CDR2 as SVGAGI. The CDR3 sequence is CASSRQGWNEQFF. CDR3 DNA: TGTGCCAGCAGTCGACAGGGTTGGAATGAGCAGTTCTTC.

This chain uses TRBV19 with TRBJ2-7; 7 nucleotides match TRBD2. After removal of 6 bases from V and 4 bases from J, the junction contained 12 bases not matched to a gene. Germline V gene sequence: CDR1 LNHDA, CDR2 SQIVND (reference sequence). The CDR3 sequence is 15 residues long. The CDR3 DNA reads TGTGCCAGTAGCCGAGATGTGGCGCGGGGGTACGAGCAGTACTTC. Translated, it gives CASSRDVARGYEQYF. Filled out from reference TRBV19 and TRBJ2-7, the complete variable domain reads DGGITQSPKYLFRKEGQNVTLSCEQNLNHDAMYWYRQDPGQGLRLIYYSQIVNDFQKGDIAEGYSVSREKKESFPLTVTSAQKNPTAFYLCASSRDVARGYEQYFGPGTRLTVT.

This chain uses TRBV7-9 with TRBJ1-3, with D unresolved. There are 14 residues in the CDR3. CDR1 and CDR2 (germline): SEHNR, FQNEAQ (reference sequence). V gave up 5 bases and J gave up 0 bases, with 8 bases separating them. CDR3 amino acids: CASSPQSSGNTIYF. CDR3 in DNA: TGTGCCAGCAGCCCGCAGAGCTCTGGAAACACCATATATTTT.

The chain is built from TRBV27 and TRBJ2-1, with D perhaps given as TRBD1 or TRBD2 (6 bases each). CDR1 and CDR2 from the germline V gene are MNHEY and SMNVEV (reference sequence). Trimming shortened V by 6 bases and J by 7 bases, and 28 bases separated the two germline ends. There are 18 residues in the CDR3. CDR3 in amino acids: CASSLGVGGGLRRNEQFF. In DNA, the CDR3 is TGTGCCAGCAGCCTAGGGGTAGGTGGGGGGCTACGACGGAATGAGCAGTTCTTC.

V and J are TRBV9 and TRBJ2-1; D is perhaps TRBD1 (6 bases). Trimming pared 4 bases from V and 0 bases from J, leaving 17 bases between. Per the germline V gene, CDR1 is SGDLS and CDR2 is YYNGEE. The CDR3 runs 17 residues. The CDR3 sequence: CASSLGGSPSSYNEQFF. The CDR3, as DNA: TGTGCCAGCAGCCTAGGGGGAAGCCCAAGCTCCTACAATGAGCAGTTCTTC.

The rearrangement uses TRBV6-1 and TRBJ1-1, with D possibly matching TRBD1 (5 bases). V shed 8 bases and J shed 11 bases, with 12 bases lying between them. The CDR3 contains 10 residues. Germline lookup yields CDR1 MNHNS and CDR2 SASEGT. The CDR3 protein is CASLRDRAFF. CDR3 bases: TGTGCCAGCCTCCGGGACCGGGCTTTCTTT.

A single count supports this clone. The chain uses TRBV10-3 and TRBJ2-1; unclear D gene. The germline V gene encodes CDR1 ENHRY and CDR2 SYGVKD. Trimming stripped 5 bases from V and 8 bases from J, with 13 bases between. The CDR3 consists of 13 residues. CDR3 amino acids: CAISRTDRDEQFF. Written as DNA, the CDR3 is TGTGCCATCAGTCGGACCGACCGGGATGAGCAGTTCTTC.